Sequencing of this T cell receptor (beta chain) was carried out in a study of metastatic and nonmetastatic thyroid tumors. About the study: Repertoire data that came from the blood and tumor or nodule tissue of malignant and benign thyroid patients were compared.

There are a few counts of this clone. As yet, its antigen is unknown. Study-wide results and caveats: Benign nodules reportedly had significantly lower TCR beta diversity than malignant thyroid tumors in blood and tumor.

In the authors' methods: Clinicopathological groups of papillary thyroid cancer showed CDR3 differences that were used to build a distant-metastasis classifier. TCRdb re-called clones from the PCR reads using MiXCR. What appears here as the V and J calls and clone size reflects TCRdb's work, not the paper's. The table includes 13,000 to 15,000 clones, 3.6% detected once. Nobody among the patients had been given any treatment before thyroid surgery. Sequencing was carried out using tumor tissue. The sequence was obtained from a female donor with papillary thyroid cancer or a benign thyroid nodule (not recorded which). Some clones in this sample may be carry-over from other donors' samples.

CDR3 coding DNA: TGTGCCAGCAGTCAAGGGACAGGGGGATTCGAGCAGTACTTC. Residues: CASSQGTGGFEQYF. The chain uses TRBV27 and TRBJ2-7; TRBD1 agrees at 11 bases. This CDR3 comprises 14 residues. Germline V gene lookup returns CDR1 MNHEY and CDR2 SMNVEV (reference sequence). Unmatched junction bases numbered 6, after V lost 5 bases and J lost 6 bases.